This passage covers 21 T cell receptor beta chains from one sample sequenced in a study of control samples from healthy donors and cancer patients. The data were produced by immunoSEQ multiplex PCR, yet TCRdb's version contains in-frame clones alone and is incomplete. The profile shows 350,000 to 450,000 clones, 90% of them singletons. The specimen was PBMCs. These receptors came from a man in his forties with head and neck cancer.

This sequence joins TRBV24-1 and TRBJ2-3; D remains ambiguous. CDR3 length: 14 amino acids. Germline-derived CDR1 and CDR2 are KGHDR and SFDVKD. V lost 2 bases to trimming and J lost 0 bases, with 5 bases between them. CDR3 in amino acids: CATSDSKSTDTQYF. CDR3 sequence (DNA): TGTGCCACCAGTGATTCTAAAAGCACAGATACGCAGTATTTT.

V usage is TRBV5-4 and J usage is TRBJ2-7; no clear D gene. CDR1 is SGHNT and CDR2 is YYREEE in the germline V gene (reference sequence). Trimming pared 1 base from V and 6 bases from J, leaving 5 bases between. This CDR3 has 11 amino acids. CDR3 sequence reads: CASSLTTEQYF. CDR3 DNA: TGTGCCAGCAGCTTGACTACCGAGCAGTACTTC.

In its sample, this clone was seen once. The V gene is TRBV7-9, the J gene TRBJ1-4; D possibly corresponds to TRBD1 (5 bases). Germline CDR1 and CDR2: SEHNR and FQNEAQ (reference sequence). Trimming shortened V by 5 bases and J by 6 bases, and 13 bases separated the two germline ends. This CDR3 region has 14 residues. CDR3 protein: CASSQGGGDEKLFF. Here the CDR3 DNA reads TGTGCCAGCAGCCAGGGCGGGGGGGATGAAAAACTGTTTTTT.

CDR3 DNA sequence: TGTGCCAGCAGCCAACTAGCGGGAGAGGGTTTTAATGAGCAGTTCTTC. It is translated as CASSQLAGEGFNEQFF. The chain employs TRBV14 and TRBJ2-1; TRBD2 agrees at 10 bases. This CDR3 region has 16 residues. V lost 2 bases, J lost 7 bases, and 8 bases stayed unmatched. Looked up from germline, CDR1 is SGHDN and CDR2 is FVKESK.

CDR3 coding DNA: TGCGCCAGCAGCCAAGATTTAGGTGGACTCTCCTACGAGCAGTACTTC. Amino acid sequence: CASSQDLGGLSYEQYF. This chain connects TRBV4-3 to TRBJ2-7, with a weak D call TRBD2 (5 bases). Germline V gives CDR1 LGHNA, CDR2 YSLEER. This CDR3 has 16 residues. V was cut by 0 bases and J by 0 bases, with 12 bases left in between.

The chain recombines TRBV18 with TRBJ1-5; 7 bases line up with TRBD1. The V gene end was trimmed by 5 bases and the J gene end by 7 bases; junction bases not matched to a gene: 2. The CDR3 is 12 residues long. CDR1 and CDR2 from the germline V gene are KGHSH and LQKENI. Here the CDR3 reads CASSTQGQPQHF. DNA of the CDR3: TGTGCCAGCTCAACACAGGGGCAGCCCCAGCATTTT.

The V call is TRBV28, the J call TRBJ2-7; D remains unclear. The V end was cut by 4 bases, the J end by 11 bases, with 18 bases between. The germline V gene has CDR1 MDHEN and CDR2 SYDVKM. This CDR3 comprises 13 residues. CDR3 coding DNA: TGTGCCAGCAGTTCCAACCCCGGCCCCTGGGAGTACTTC. Translating gives CASSSNPGPWEYF. Variable domain in full (rest from reference TRBV28 and TRBJ2-7): DVKVTQSSRYLVKRTGEKVFLECVQDMDHENMFWYRQDPGLGLRLIYFSYDVKMKEKGDIPEGYSVSREKKERFSLILESASTNQTSMYLCASSSNPGPWEYFGPGTRLTVT.

This rearrangement joins TRBV5-1 to TRBJ2-7; either TRBD1 or TRBD2 may supply D (6 bases each). The V gene's germline CDR1 is SGHRS and CDR2 YFSETQ. The V end lost 2 bases, the J end lost 2 bases, and 17 bases lay between the germline ends. The CDR3 has 16 amino acids. In nucleotides, the CDR3 is TGCGCCAGCAGCTTTGGGGGGCAGGGGATTACCTACGAGCAGTACTTC. This gives the protein CASSFGGQGITYEQYF.

The chain uses TRBV9 and TRBJ2-7, with unresolved D. The V gene's germline CDR1 is SGDLS and CDR2 YYNGEE. The V and J ends lost 0 bases and 0 bases respectively, with 10 bases between them. The CDR3 is made up of 15 amino acids. CDR3 sequence reads: CASSVGFGFSYEQYF. CDR3 DNA: TGTGCCAGCAGCGTAGGGTTTGGGTTCTCCTACGAGCAGTACTTC. Full variable domain (rest looked up from reference TRBV9 and TRBJ2-7): DSGVTQTPKHLITATGQRVTLRCSPRSGDLSVYWYQQSLDQGLQFLIQYYNGEERAKGNILERFSAQQFPDLHSELNLSSLELGDSALYFCASSVGFGFSYEQYFGPGTRLTVT.

The genes are TRBV7-9 and TRBJ1-2, with D possibly being TRBD1 (6 bases). Trimming pared 3 bases from V and 5 bases from J, leaving 13 bases between. Germline V lookup: CDR1 SEHNR, CDR2 FQNEAQ (reference sequence). There are 14 residues in the CDR3. CDR3: CASSFVAGEYGYTF. Here the CDR3 DNA reads TGTGCCAGCAGCTTCGTCGCAGGGGAGTATGGCTACACCTTC.

V is TRBV15 and J is TRBJ1-4; 7 bases line up with TRBD1. Germline CDR1 reads LNHNV; CDR2 reads YYDKDF (reference sequence). CDR3 length: 16 residues. Losses at the gene ends were 3 bases for V and 8 bases for J; bases not matched to a gene: 12. CDR3 protein: CATSSPAEGAGEKLFF. The CDR3, as DNA: TGTGCCACCAGCAGCCCCGCGGAGGGGGCTGGAGAAAAACTGTTTTTT.

The chain uses TRBV9 and TRBJ1-2; D perhaps matches TRBD1 (5 bases). Germline CDR1 SGDLS, CDR2 YYNGEE. Between the trimmed V and J ends, which lost 4 bases and 4 bases, there was a span of 17 bases. This CDR3 comprises 15 residues. The CDR3 spells CASSPSPFGAYGYTF. In DNA, the CDR3 is TGTGCCAGCAGCCCTAGCCCCTTCGGGGCCTATGGCTACACCTTC.

The chain uses TRBV20-1 and TRBJ2-7, with 8 bases aligning to TRBD2. This CDR3 region has 15 residues. V was pared by 3 bases and J by 5 bases, with 12 bases of the junction left unmatched. Per germline, CDR1 DFQATT and CDR2 SNEGSKA (reference sequence). The CDR3 coding sequence is TGCAGTGCTAGTGACGGACTAGCCTGGAGGAACGAGCAGTACTTC. This sequence encodes CSASDGLAWRNEQYF.

This clone was counted a few times. The V call is TRBV18, the J call TRBJ1-3; D unresolved. The CDR3 spans 15 residues. Trimming took off 2 bases at V and 4 bases at J, with 12 bases between the two ends. In germline, CDR1 is KGHSH, CDR2 LQKENI. DNA of the CDR3: TGTGCCAGCTCACCAGGTCTCAGGAGGGGAAACACCATATATTTT. Translation: CASSPGLRRGNTIYF.

The chain uses TRBV7-3 and TRBJ2-2, with TRBD1 as a possible D gene (6 bases). The CDR3 length is 14 residues. Germline CDR1 is SGHTA and CDR2 is FQGTGA. V lost 3 bases to trimming and J lost 8 bases, with 13 bases between them. CDR3 nucleotides: TGTGCCAGCAGCTTGGACAGTGGGGCTGGGGAGCTGTTTTTT. Residues: CASSLDSGAGELFF.

The chain has TRBV7-3 and TRBJ1-1; tentative D call: TRBD1 (5 bases). V gave up 4 bases and J gave up 11 bases, with 17 bases separating them. The CDR3 totals 13 residues. Per germline, CDR1 SGHTA and CDR2 FQGTGA. CDR3 amino acids: CASSSTGTLGAFF. The CDR3 coding sequence is TGTGCCAGCAGCTCTACAGGAACCTTAGGGGCTTTCTTT.

About this clone: Other DNA sequences in this sample translate to the same CDR3. The chain couples TRBV6-5 to TRBJ2-7; 8 bases fit TRBD1. Germline values: CDR1 MNHEY, CDR2 SVGAGI. The CDR3 totals 14 residues. Germline trimming cut 2 bases from V and 4 bases from J; bases unmatched to any gene: 4. The CDR3 protein is CASSYGQGAYEQYF. The CDR3 DNA follows: TGTGCCAGCAGTTACGGCCAGGGGGCTTACGAGCAGTACTTC.

The gene calls are TRBV3-1 (or the pseudogene TRBV3-2) and TRBJ1-1; no firm D call. V was pared by 4 bases and J by 4 bases, with 10 bases between. Germline CDR1 reads LGHDT; CDR2 reads YNNKEL (reference sequence). The CDR3 consists of 13 residues. The CDR3 spells CASSPWVGTEAFF. The CDR3 coding sequence is TGTGCCAGCAGCCCATGGGTCGGCACTGAAGCTTTCTTT.

The gene calls are TRBV28 and TRBJ2-7, with D unresolved. V dropped 6 bases and J dropped 4 bases, with 10 bases sitting between them. This CDR3 region has 12 residues. Germline assignment: CDR1 MDHEN and CDR2 SYDVKM. The CDR3 DNA follows: TGTGCCAGCAGGGGAACAGATTACGAGCAGTACTTC. This encodes CASRGTDYEQYF. Supplemented by reference TRBV28 and TRBJ2-7, the full variable domain reads DVKVTQSSRYLVKRTGEKVFLECVQDMDHENMFWYRQDPGLGLRLIYFSYDVKMKEKGDIPEGYSVSREKKERFSLILESASTNQTSMYLCASRGTDYEQYFGPGTRLTVT.

This clone was seen a single time. CDR3 in amino acids: CSASTLAKNIQYF. The CDR3 bases are TGCAGTGCTAGTACTCTAGCCAAAAACATTCAGTACTTC. The genes are TRBV20-1 and TRBJ2-4; D is undetermined. The CDR3 has 13 residues. Trimming took off 3 bases at V and 0 bases at J, with 6 bases between the two ends. Germline CDR1 DFQATT, CDR2 SNEGSKA (reference sequence).

The chain couples TRBV6-1 to TRBJ2-3; 10 bases agree with TRBD1. Germline assignment: CDR1 MNHNS and CDR2 SASEGT. The CDR3 has 15 residues. V trimming: 3 bases; J trimming: 4 bases; junction bases outside the gene matches: 4. The CDR3 sequence: CASSERDRGPDTQYF. The CDR3 region has the DNA TGTGCCAGCAGTGAGAGGGACAGGGGCCCAGATACGCAGTATTTT.